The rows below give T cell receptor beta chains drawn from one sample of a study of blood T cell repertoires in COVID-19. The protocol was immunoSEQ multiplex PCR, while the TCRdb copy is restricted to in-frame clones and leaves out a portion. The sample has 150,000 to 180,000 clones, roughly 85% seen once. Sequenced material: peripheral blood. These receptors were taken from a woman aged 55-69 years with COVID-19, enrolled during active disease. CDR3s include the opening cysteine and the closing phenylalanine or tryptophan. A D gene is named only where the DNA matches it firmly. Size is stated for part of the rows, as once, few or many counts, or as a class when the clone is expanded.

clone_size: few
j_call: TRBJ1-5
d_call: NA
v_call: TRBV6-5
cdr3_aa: CASVGGGNQPQHF
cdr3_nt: TGTGCCAGCGTCGGAGGGGGCAATCAGCCCCAGCATTTT

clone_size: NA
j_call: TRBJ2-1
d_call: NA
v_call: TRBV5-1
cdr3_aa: CASRGASNEQFF
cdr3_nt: TGCGCCAGCAGGGGGGCCAGTAATGAGCAGTTCTTC

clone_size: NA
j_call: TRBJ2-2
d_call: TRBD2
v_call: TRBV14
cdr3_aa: CASSQRGLEKNTGELFF
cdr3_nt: TGTGCCAGCAGCCAAAGGGGACTAGAAAAGAACACCGGGGAGCTGTTTTTT

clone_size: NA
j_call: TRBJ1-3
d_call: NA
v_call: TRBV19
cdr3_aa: CASSRPRGSSSGNTIYF
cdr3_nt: TGTGCCAGTAGTAGACCCCGCGGCAGTAGCTCTGGAAACACCATATATTTT

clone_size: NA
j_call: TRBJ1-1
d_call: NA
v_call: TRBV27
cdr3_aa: CASTDRLPSTEAFF
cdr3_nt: TGTGCCAGCACCGATAGACTCCCCAGCACTGAAGCTTTCTTT

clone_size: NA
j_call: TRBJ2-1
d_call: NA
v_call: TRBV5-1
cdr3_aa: CASSSIIDNEQFF
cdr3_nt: TGCGCCAGCAGCTCAATAATAGACAATGAGCAGTTCTTC

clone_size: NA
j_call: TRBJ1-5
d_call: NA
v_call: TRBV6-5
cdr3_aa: CASSGGDYSNQPQHF
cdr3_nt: TGTGCCAGCAGCGGAGGGGACTATAGCAATCAGCCCCAGCATTTT

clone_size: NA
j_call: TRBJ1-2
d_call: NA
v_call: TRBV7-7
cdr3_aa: CATLATAASVYGYTF
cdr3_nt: TGTGCCACCCTCGCTACAGCGGCATCTGTCTATGGCTACACCTTC

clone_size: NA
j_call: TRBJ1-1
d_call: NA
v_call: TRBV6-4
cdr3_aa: CASSVEINTEAFF
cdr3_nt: TGTGCCAGCAGTGTCGAGATAAACACTGAAGCTTTCTTT

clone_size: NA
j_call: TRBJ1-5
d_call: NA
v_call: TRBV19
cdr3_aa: CASTPKGDSNQPQHF
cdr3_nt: TGTGCCAGTACTCCGAAGGGGGATAGCAATCAGCCCCAGCATTTT

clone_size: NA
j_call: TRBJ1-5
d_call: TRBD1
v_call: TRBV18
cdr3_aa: CASSSGQGSNQPQHF
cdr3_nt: TGTGCCAGCTCCAGTGGACAGGGGTCAAATCAGCCCCAGCATTTT

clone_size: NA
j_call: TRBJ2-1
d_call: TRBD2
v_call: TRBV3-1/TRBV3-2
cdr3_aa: CASSQDTSGSPEQFF
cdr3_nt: TGTGCCAGCAGCCAAGATACTAGCGGGAGCCCAGAGCAGTTCTTC

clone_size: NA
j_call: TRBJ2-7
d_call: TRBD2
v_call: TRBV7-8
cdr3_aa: CASSDLAASYEQYF
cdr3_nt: TGTGCCAGCAGCGACCTAGCGGCTTCCTACGAGCAGTACTTC

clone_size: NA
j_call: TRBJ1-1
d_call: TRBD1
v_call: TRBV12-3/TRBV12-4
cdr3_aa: CASSPRGTEAFF
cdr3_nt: TGTGCCAGCAGTCCCAGGGGGACTGAAGCTTTCTTT

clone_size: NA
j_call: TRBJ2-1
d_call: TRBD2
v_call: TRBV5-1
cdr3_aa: CASSLGLAGSYNEQFF
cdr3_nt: TGCGCCAGCAGCTTGGGACTAGCGGGGTCCTACAATGAGCAGTTCTTC

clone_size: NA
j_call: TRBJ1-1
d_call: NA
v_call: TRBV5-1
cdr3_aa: CASSPSQGPNTEAFF
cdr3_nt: TGCGCCAGCAGCCCGTCTCAGGGGCCGAACACTGAAGCTTTCTTT

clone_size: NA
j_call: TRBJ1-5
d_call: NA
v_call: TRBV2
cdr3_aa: CASSRSSGLRSNQPQHF
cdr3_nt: TGTGCCAGCAGTAGATCTTCAGGGTTAAGAAGCAATCAGCCCCAGCATTTT

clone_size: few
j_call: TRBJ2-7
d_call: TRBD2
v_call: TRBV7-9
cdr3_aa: CASSAGLGAGEREQYF
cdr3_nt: TGTGCCAGCAGCGCAGGCCTTGGTGCGGGAGAACGCGAGCAGTACTTC

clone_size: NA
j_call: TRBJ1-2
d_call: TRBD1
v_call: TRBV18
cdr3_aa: CASSPDREHGYTF
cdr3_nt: TGTGCCAGCTCACCGGACAGGGAGCATGGCTACACCTTC

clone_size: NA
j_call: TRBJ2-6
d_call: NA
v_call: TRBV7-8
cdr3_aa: CASSPRGAGANVLTF
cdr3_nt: TGTGCCAGCAGCCCTCGAGGAGCTGGGGCCAACGTCCTGACTTTC

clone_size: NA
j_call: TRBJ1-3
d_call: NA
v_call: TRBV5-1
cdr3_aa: CASSLVGGQVRDTIYF
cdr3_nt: TGCGCCAGCAGCTTGGTGGGCGGTCAGGTCAGGGACACCATATATTTT

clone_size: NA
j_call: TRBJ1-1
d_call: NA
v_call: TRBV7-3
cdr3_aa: CASSYGVGTEAFF
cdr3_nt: TGTGCCAGCAGCTACGGGGTAGGCACTGAAGCTTTCTTT

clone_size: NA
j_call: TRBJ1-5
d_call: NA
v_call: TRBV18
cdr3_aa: CASSPTRRNQPQHF
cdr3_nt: TGTGCCAGCTCACCAACGAGGAGAAATCAGCCCCAGCATTTT

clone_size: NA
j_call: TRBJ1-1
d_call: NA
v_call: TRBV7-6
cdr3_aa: CASSARQNTEAFF
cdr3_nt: TGTGCCAGCAGCGCCCGACAGAACACTGAAGCTTTCTTT

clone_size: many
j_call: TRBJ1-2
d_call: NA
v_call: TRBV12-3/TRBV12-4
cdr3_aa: CASSPTGYGYTF
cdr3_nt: TGTGCCAGCAGTCCCACAGGGTATGGCTACACCTTC

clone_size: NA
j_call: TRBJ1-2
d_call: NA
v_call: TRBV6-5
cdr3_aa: CASSNLGQTNYGYTF
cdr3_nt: TGTGCCAGCAGTAACCTCGGACAGACTAACTATGGCTACACCTTC

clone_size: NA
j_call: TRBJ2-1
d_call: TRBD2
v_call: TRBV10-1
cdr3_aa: CASSAFEGGSYNEQFF
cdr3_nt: TGCGCCAGCAGTGCCTTTGAGGGCGGGAGTTACAATGAGCAGTTCTTC

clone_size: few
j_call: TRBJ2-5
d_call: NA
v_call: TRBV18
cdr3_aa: CASSPGEREETQYF
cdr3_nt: TGTGCCAGCTCACCAGGGGAGCGCGAGGAGACCCAGTACTTC

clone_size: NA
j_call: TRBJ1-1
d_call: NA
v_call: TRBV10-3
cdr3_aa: CAISGTGGRTEAFF
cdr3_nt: TGTGCCATCAGTGGAACGGGGGGGAGGACTGAAGCTTTCTTT

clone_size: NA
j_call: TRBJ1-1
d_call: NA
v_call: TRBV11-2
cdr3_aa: CASSLVAVTEAFF
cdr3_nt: TGTGCCAGCAGCTTAGTTGCAGTCACTGAAGCTTTCTTT

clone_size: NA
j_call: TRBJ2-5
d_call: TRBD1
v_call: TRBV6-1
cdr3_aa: CASSERRGTGKTQYF
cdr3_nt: TGTGCCAGCAGTGAACGACGCGGGACAGGGAAGACCCAGTACTTC

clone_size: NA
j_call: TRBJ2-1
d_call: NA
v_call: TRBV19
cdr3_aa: CASSRTGIYNEQFF
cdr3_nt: TGTGCCAGTAGTCGAACAGGGATCTACAATGAGCAGTTCTTC

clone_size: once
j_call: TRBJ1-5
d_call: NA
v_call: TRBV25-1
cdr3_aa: CASSELGGNQPQHF
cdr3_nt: TGTGCCAGCAGTGAACTCGGGGGTAATCAGCCCCAGCATTTT

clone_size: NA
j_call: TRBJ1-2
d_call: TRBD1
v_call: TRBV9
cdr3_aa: CASSVSGQGENYGYTF
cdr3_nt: TGTGCCAGCAGCGTATCCGGACAGGGGGAAAACTATGGCTACACCTTC

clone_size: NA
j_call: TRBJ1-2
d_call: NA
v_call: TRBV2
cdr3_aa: CASSREGDGYTF
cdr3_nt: TGTGCCAGCAGCCGAGAGGGGGATGGCTACACCTTC

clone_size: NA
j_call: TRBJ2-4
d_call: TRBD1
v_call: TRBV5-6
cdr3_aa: CASSTGTGDKNIQYF
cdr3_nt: TGTGCCAGCAGCACCGGGACAGGGGACAAAAACATTCAGTACTTC

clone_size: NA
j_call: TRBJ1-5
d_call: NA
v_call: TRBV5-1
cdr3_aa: CASSLGRGNQPQHF
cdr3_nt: TGCGCCAGCAGCCTAGGGCGGGGGAATCAGCCCCAGCATTTT

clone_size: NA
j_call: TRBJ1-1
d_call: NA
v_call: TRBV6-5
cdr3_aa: CASIEKFNTEAFF
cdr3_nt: TGTGCCAGCATCGAGAAGTTTAACACTGAAGCTTTCTTT

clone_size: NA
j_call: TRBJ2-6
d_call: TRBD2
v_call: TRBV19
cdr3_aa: CASSLSATSGRLTGANVLTF
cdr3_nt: TGTGCCAGTAGTTTGTCCGCCACTAGCGGGAGGTTGACTGGGGCCAACGTCCTGACTTTC

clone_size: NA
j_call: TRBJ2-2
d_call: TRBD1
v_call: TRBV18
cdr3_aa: CASSPRGGGQGNTGELFF
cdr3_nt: TGTGCCAGCTCACCAAGAGGCGGCGGACAGGGGAACACCGGGGAGCTGTTTTTT

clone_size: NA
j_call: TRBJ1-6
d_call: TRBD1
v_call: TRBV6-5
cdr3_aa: CASSRTGGNSPLHF
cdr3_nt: TGTGCCAGCAGTCGCACAGGGGGCAATTCACCCCTCCACTTT